The 9 T cell receptor beta chains presented below share a single source sample, sequenced in a study of beta chain features in type 1 diabetes. The investigators reverse transcribed all of the isolated RNA, so they sequenced expressed TCRB transcripts. TCRdb's table, derived via immunoSEQ multiplex PCR, lists solely in-frame clones and lacks some. The data contain roughly 380,000 clones, around 20% of them singletons. Source material: naive CD4+ T cells from blood. Receptors were obtained from a woman in her late teens or twenties in good health.

The rearrangement links TRBV5-4 to TRBJ1-5; TRBD1 might be the D (6 bases). CDR3 length: 14 residues. Per the germline V gene, CDR1 is SGHNT and CDR2 is YYREEE (reference sequence). V lost 3 bases to trimming and J lost 1 base, with 8 bases between them. The CDR3 bases are TGTGCCAGCAGCTCTCAGGGGAGCAATCAGCCCCAGCATTTT. Amino acid sequence: CASSSQGSNQPQHF.

V gene TRBV7-2 combines with J gene TRBJ2-3; 7 bases line up with TRBD2. Germline lookup yields CDR1 SGHTA and CDR2 FQGNSA. Trimming at V came to 0 bases and at J to 8 bases, leaving 5 bases not matched to a gene. This CDR3 spans 14 amino acids. The chain's CDR3 is CASSLARGGGTQYF. The DNA for the CDR3 is TGTGCCAGCAGCTTAGCGCGAGGCGGGGGTACGCAGTATTTT.

This clone has only a few counts. DNA of the CDR3: TGTGCCAGCACTCACAAATCTAGCACAGATACGCAGTATTTT. Protein product: CASTHKSSTDTQYF. The chain is built from TRBV25-1 and TRBJ2-3; D remains unclear. Trimming took 7 bases from V and 0 from J, leaving 11 bases between them. Germline loops: CDR1 MGHDK, CDR2 SYGVNS. The CDR3 runs to 14 residues.

Only a few counts were recorded for this clone. The rearrangement links TRBV2 to TRBJ2-2, with TRBD2 identical over 7 bases. CDR1 and CDR2 from the germline V gene are SNHLY and FYNNEI. The CDR3 consists of 15 residues. Losses at the gene ends were 4 bases for V and 6 bases for J; bases not matched to a gene: 8. CDR3 nucleotides: TGTGCCAGCAGTGTCGGACTAGTGGTCGCCGGGGAGCTGTTTTTT. Encoded protein: CASSVGLVVAGELFF.

With regard to this clone: Being one base from a much bigger clone, this may be a read error. This sequence joins TRBV7-3 and TRBJ2-5; 7 nucleotides match TRBD1. V dropped 6 bases and J dropped 0; count of bases not matched to a gene: 1. The CDR3 extends over 13 amino acids. Germline V lookup: CDR1 SGHTA, CDR2 FQGTGA. The CDR3 nucleotides read TGTGCCAGCAGTACAGGGGACCAAGAGACCCAGTACTTC. This encodes CASSTGDQETQYF.

This clone came up a few times. The V gene is TRBV7-2, the J gene TRBJ1-2, with 8 bases that match TRBD1. V was pared by 1 base and J by 6 bases, with 4 bases of the junction left unmatched. Germline CDR1 is SGHTA and CDR2 is FQGNSA. The length of the CDR3 is 14 residues. The DNA of the CDR3 is TGTGCCAGCAGCTTAGGTCACAGGGGGGATGGCTACACCTTC. It encodes CASSLGHRGDGYTF.

In this sample, this clone turned up a few times. The CDR3 loop is CATSVNSNQPQHF. Here the CDR3 DNA reads TGTGCCACCAGTGTCAATAGCAATCAGCCCCAGCATTTT. The chain combines TRBV15 with TRBJ1-5; unclear D gene. Trimming took off 6 bases at V and 0 bases at J, with 6 bases between the two ends. CDR3 length: 13 residues. Germline V CDR1 and CDR2: LNHNV, YYDKDF (reference sequence).

This clone occurred a few times. This CDR3 is CASSPSGGNTDTQYF. CDR3 coding DNA: TGTGCCAGCAGCCCCAGCGGGGGGAACACAGATACGCAGTATTTT. The V gene is TRBV9, the J gene TRBJ2-3, with 9 bases aligning to TRBD2. This CDR3 has 15 amino acids. Germline V gene data show CDR1 as SGDLS and CDR2 as YYNGEE. V was clipped by 4 bases and J by 2 bases; unmatched bases: 5.

This clone was seen a few times. The V and J genes are TRBV19 and TRBJ2-7; possible D gene TRBD2, 5 bases. V lost 7 bases, J lost 5 bases, and 18 bases lay in between. This CDR3 is built from 14 residues. Germline V gene sequence: CDR1 LNHDA, CDR2 SQIVND (reference sequence). The DNA of the CDR3 is TGTGCCAGTACCCCCCGGGAAGGGCGCGACGAGCAGTACTTC. Its translation: CASTPREGRDEQYF.